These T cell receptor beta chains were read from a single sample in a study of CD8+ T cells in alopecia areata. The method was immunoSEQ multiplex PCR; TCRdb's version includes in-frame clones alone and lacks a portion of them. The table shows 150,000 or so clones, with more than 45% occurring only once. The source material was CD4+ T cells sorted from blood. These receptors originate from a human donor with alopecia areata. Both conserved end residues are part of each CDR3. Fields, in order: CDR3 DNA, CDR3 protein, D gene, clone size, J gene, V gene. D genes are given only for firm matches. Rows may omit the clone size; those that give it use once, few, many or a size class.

DNA: TGCGCCAGCAGCCCCGGGGGGCGTGGCAATCAGCCCCAGCATTTT
CDR3: CASSPGGRGNQPQHF
D: NA
size: NA
J: TRBJ1-5
V: TRBV5-1

DNA: TGCAGCGGAGGGGTTTTGGAGACCCAGTACTTC
CDR3: CSGGVLETQYF
D: NA
size: NA
J: TRBJ2-5
V: TRBV29-1

DNA: TGTGCCAGCAGCTTAGGGGGGTACCCCTACGAGCAGTACTTC
CDR3: CASSLGGYPYEQYF
D: NA
size: few
J: TRBJ2-7
V: TRBV7-9

DNA: TGTGCCAGCAGCCAAGCTGGTGGGGGCTATGGCTACACCTTC
CDR3: CASSQAGGGYGYTF
D: NA
size: NA
J: TRBJ1-2
V: TRBV4-2

DNA: TGTGCCAGCAGTGTCACAGGGGCAGATACGCAGTATTTT
CDR3: CASSVTGADTQYF
D: TRBD1
size: once
J: TRBJ2-3
V: TRBV25-1

DNA: TGTGCCAGCAGCTTGGGACAGGGGTTTGACGAGCAGTACTTC
CDR3: CASSLGQGFDEQYF
D: TRBD1
size: few
J: TRBJ2-7
V: TRBV5-4

DNA: TGTGCCTGGGGTTACAGACAGGGGGCCGACTATGGCTACACCTTC
CDR3: CAWGYRQGADYGYTF
D: TRBD1
size: NA
J: TRBJ1-2
V: TRBV30

DNA: TGTGCCAGCGGTTATCAAGGGGGCTGGGAGACCCAGTACTTC
CDR3: CASGYQGGWETQYF
D: TRBD1
size: NA
J: TRBJ2-5
V: TRBV2

DNA: TGTGCCAGCAGCCCCCCGGGACAGGGGACAGATACGCAGTATTTT
CDR3: CASSPPGQGTDTQYF
D: TRBD1
size: few
J: TRBJ2-3
V: TRBV5-4

DNA: TGCGCCAGCAGCCAAGGCGCCAGTAACTATGGCTACACCTTC
CDR3: CASSQGASNYGYTF
D: NA
size: few
J: TRBJ1-2
V: TRBV4-1

DNA: TGTGCCTCCGGACAGGGGCCCGGGGAGCTGTTTTTT
CDR3: CASGQGPGELFF
D: TRBD1
size: NA
J: TRBJ2-2
V: TRBV30

DNA: TGCGCCAGCAGCTTTAGCGGGGAGACAAATGAGCAGTTCTTC
CDR3: CASSFSGETNEQFF
D: TRBD2
size: NA
J: TRBJ2-1
V: TRBV5-1

DNA: TGTGCCAGCAGTTTTGTCACAGGTACTAGGTTCCCTGAGCAGTTCTTC
CDR3: CASSFVTGTRFPEQFF
D: NA
size: NA
J: TRBJ2-1
V: TRBV6-5

DNA: TGTGCCAGCTCACCATCAGGGAAAGAGACCCAGTACTTC
CDR3: CASSPSGKETQYF
D: NA
size: NA
J: TRBJ2-5
V: TRBV18

DNA: TGTGCCAGCAGCTTAGATGGCGGGGGGAACACCGGGGAGCTGTTTTTT
CDR3: CASSLDGGGNTGELFF
D: TRBD2
size: NA
J: TRBJ2-2
V: TRBV7-3

DNA: TGCAGCGTTTCCGGGACAAAGACCAAAAACATTCAGTACTTC
CDR3: CSVSGTKTKNIQYF
D: NA
size: NA
J: TRBJ2-4
V: TRBV29-1

DNA: TGTGCCAGCAGTCAACCCCTCAGGGGGCATACGCAGTATTTT
CDR3: CASSQPLRGHTQYF
D: TRBD1
size: NA
J: TRBJ2-3
V: TRBV11-2

DNA: TGCAGCGCCAAGGGGGAGACCTTC
CDR3: CSAKGETF
D: NA
size: NA
J: TRBJ1-2
V: TRBV29-1

DNA: TGTGCCAGCAGTGAAGCCATTGGGCGGGACGTCTATGGCTACACCTTC
CDR3: CASSEAIGRDVYGYTF
D: NA
size: once
J: TRBJ1-2
V: TRBV6-1

DNA: TGTGCCAGCAGCGTAGGGACAGGGTTCTCCTACGAGCAGTACTTC
CDR3: CASSVGTGFSYEQYF
D: TRBD1
size: NA
J: TRBJ2-7
V: TRBV9

DNA: TGTGCCAGCAGTCTGGACAGGAATGAGCAGTTCTTC
CDR3: CASSLDRNEQFF
D: TRBD1
size: NA
J: TRBJ2-1
V: TRBV2

DNA: TGCGCCAGCAGCCTGTCCCCCCCGGGAAGAGGCTCTGGAAACACCATATATTTT
CDR3: CASSLSPPGRGSGNTIYF
D: NA
size: NA
J: TRBJ1-3
V: TRBV5-1

DNA: TGTGCCAGCAGTTTGACAGGGAACTATGGCTACACCTTC
CDR3: CASSLTGNYGYTF
D: TRBD1
size: NA
J: TRBJ1-2
V: TRBV27

DNA: TGTGCCAGCAGTCCAGCAGACACCCTAGGCTACACCTTC
CDR3: CASSPADTLGYTF
D: NA
size: NA
J: TRBJ1-2
V: TRBV28

DNA: TGTGCCAGCAGCTTAGAGGGGTTGAACACCGGGGAGCTGTTTTTT
CDR3: CASSLEGLNTGELFF
D: NA
size: few
J: TRBJ2-2
V: TRBV7-3

DNA: TGTGCCAGCAGGGAAAGGCCCAGGGAGACCCAGTACTTC
CDR3: CASRERPRETQYF
D: NA
size: NA
J: TRBJ2-5
V: TRBV7-2

DNA: TGTGCCAGCAGACAGGGGGCTTGGGAGACCCAGTACTTC
CDR3: CASRQGAWETQYF
D: TRBD1
size: NA
J: TRBJ2-5
V: TRBV27

DNA: TGTGCCAGCAGTGGTAGCGGGAGATCTTATGAGACCCAGTACTTC
CDR3: CASSGSGRSYETQYF
D: TRBD2
size: NA
J: TRBJ2-5
V: TRBV2

DNA: TGCAGCGTCACAAGGTGGGACAGAAGCACAGATACGCAGTATTTT
CDR3: CSVTRWDRSTDTQYF
D: TRBD1
size: NA
J: TRBJ2-3
V: TRBV29-1

DNA: TGCGCCAGCAGCTTTCTAGCGGGACACGAGCAGTACTTC
CDR3: CASSFLAGHEQYF
D: TRBD2
size: NA
J: TRBJ2-7
V: TRBV5-1

DNA: TGTGCCAGCACTCCCCAAGAGACCCAGTACTTC
CDR3: CASTPQETQYF
D: NA
size: few
J: TRBJ2-5
V: TRBV2

DNA: TGCAGCGTTGGGGGGTTGAGGGAGACCCAGTACTTC
CDR3: CSVGGLRETQYF
D: NA
size: NA
J: TRBJ2-5
V: TRBV29-1

DNA: TGCAGCGTTGCGGTTGGACAGGGAGGCAATCAGCCCCAGCATTTT
CDR3: CSVAVGQGGNQPQHF
D: TRBD1
size: few
J: TRBJ1-5
V: TRBV29-1

DNA: TGTGCCAGCAGGGATCTAGAGATCACAGATACGCAGTATTTT
CDR3: CASRDLEITDTQYF
D: NA
size: NA
J: TRBJ2-3
V: TRBV6-5

DNA: TGTGCCAGCAGCTTAGGGGGGGCTAGCGGCTACAATGAGCAGTTCTTC
CDR3: CASSLGGASGYNEQFF
D: NA
size: NA
J: TRBJ2-1
V: TRBV7-8

DNA: TGTGCCAGCGCCAGGGGGGCCAGAGAGACCCAGTACTTC
CDR3: CASARGARETQYF
D: NA
size: NA
J: TRBJ2-5
V: TRBV7-2

DNA: TGCGCCAGCAGCCAAGGGGGGCGGGCCGGGGAGCTGTTTTTT
CDR3: CASSQGGRAGELFF
D: NA
size: few
J: TRBJ2-2
V: TRBV4-1

DNA: TGTGCCAGCAGCTCCATGACTAGCGGAAGCAATGAGCAGTTCTTC
CDR3: CASSSMTSGSNEQFF
D: TRBD2
size: NA
J: TRBJ2-1
V: TRBV28

DNA: TGTGCCAGCAGCTTTTATGTGGGGGCACCCGGGGAGCTGTTTTTT
CDR3: CASSFYVGAPGELFF
D: NA
size: NA
J: TRBJ2-2
V: TRBV7-9

DNA: TGTGCCAGCAGCGGGCGAGGGACTAGCCGCCCCGGGGAGCTGTTTTTT
CDR3: CASSGRGTSRPGELFF
D: TRBD2
size: once
J: TRBJ2-2
V: TRBV9

DNA: TGTGCCAGCAGTTTATTACCAAAGAACACTGAAGCTTTCTTT
CDR3: CASSLLPKNTEAFF
D: NA
size: NA
J: TRBJ1-1
V: TRBV27

DNA: TGTGCCTGGCGGGACAGAACCTACGAGCAGTACTTC
CDR3: CAWRDRTYEQYF
D: TRBD1
size: few
J: TRBJ2-7
V: TRBV30

DNA: TGCAGCGGGACAGGGGCCGGGGAGCTGTTTTTT
CDR3: CSGTGAGELFF
D: TRBD1
size: NA
J: TRBJ2-2
V: TRBV29-1

DNA: TGTGCCACCAGCAAACCGCGGGACAGGGTCACAGATACGCAGTATTTT
CDR3: CATSKPRDRVTDTQYF
D: TRBD1
size: NA
J: TRBJ2-3
V: TRBV15

DNA: TGTGCCTGGAGTTTAGCGGGAGCCAAAAACATTCAGTACTTC
CDR3: CAWSLAGAKNIQYF
D: TRBD2
size: NA
J: TRBJ2-4
V: TRBV30

DNA: TGTGCCAGCAGTTACTCAATAGGACAGGGCACAGATACGCAGTATTTT
CDR3: CASSYSIGQGTDTQYF
D: TRBD1
size: NA
J: TRBJ2-3
V: TRBV6-5

DNA: TGCGCCAGCAGCTTGGGACGGGACGAGCAGTACTTC
CDR3: CASSLGRDEQYF
D: NA
size: NA
J: TRBJ2-7
V: TRBV5-1

DNA: TGTGCCAGCGGGGGCTTTGGTCGCAATGAGCAGTTCTTC
CDR3: CASGGFGRNEQFF
D: NA
size: NA
J: TRBJ2-1
V: TRBV2

DNA: TGTGCCATCAGACCCGGGACTAGCGTCAATGAGCAGTTCTTC
CDR3: CAIRPGTSVNEQFF
D: TRBD2
size: NA
J: TRBJ2-1
V: TRBV10-3

DNA: TGTGCCAGCAGCTCAATAGCGGGAGTGGGAGATACGCAGTATTTT
CDR3: CASSSIAGVGDTQYF
D: TRBD2
size: NA
J: TRBJ2-3
V: TRBV11-2

DNA: TGTGCCAGTGCGTACAGCGTCTATGGCTACACCTTC
CDR3: CASAYSVYGYTF
D: NA
size: NA
J: TRBJ1-2
V: TRBV19

DNA: TGCAGCGTTGAAGATCGGCAGCCCCATCCCCGTGGCTACACCTTC
CDR3: CSVEDRQPHPRGYTF
D: NA
size: NA
J: TRBJ1-2
V: TRBV29-1

DNA: TGTGCCAGCAGCGTAGTTATCGGGGAGCTGTTTTTT
CDR3: CASSVVIGELFF
D: NA
size: NA
J: TRBJ2-2
V: TRBV9

DNA: TGCGCCAGCAGCTCCGGGACAGGGGGCAACGAGCAGTACTTC
CDR3: CASSSGTGGNEQYF
D: TRBD1
size: NA
J: TRBJ2-7
V: TRBV5-1

DNA: TGTGCCAGCAGCCGGGACACCTACAATGAGCAGTTCTTC
CDR3: CASSRDTYNEQFF
D: NA
size: NA
J: TRBJ2-1
V: TRBV25-1

DNA: TGTGCCAGCTCACTCGGGACAGGGCAAAACGAGCAGTACTTC
CDR3: CASSLGTGQNEQYF
D: TRBD1
size: few
J: TRBJ2-7
V: TRBV18

DNA: TGCAGCGTTGCCCACCGACTAGCGGCATACGAGCAGTACTTC
CDR3: CSVAHRLAAYEQYF
D: TRBD2
size: NA
J: TRBJ2-7
V: TRBV29-1